The 11 T cell receptor beta chains reported below all come from one sample, sequenced in a study of blood T cell repertoires in COVID-19. Assay used: immunoSEQ multiplex PCR; TCRdb lists only in-frame clones, some missing. The sample shows over 90,000 clones, about 88% of them seen only once. Sequenced input: peripheral blood. The receptors shown here come from an elderly man with acute or convalescent COVID-19.

The rearrangement links TRBV30 to TRBJ2-5; the D is unclear. The V end was cut by 2 bases, the J end by 0 bases, with 13 bases between. This CDR3 contains 15 residues. Germline values: CDR1 GTSNPN, CDR2 SVGIG (reference sequence). The CDR3 protein is CAWSPTTQYQETQYF. In DNA, the CDR3 is TGTGCCTGGAGTCCAACAACCCAGTACCAAGAGACCCAGTACTTC.

The chain combines TRBV19 with TRBJ1-6; tentative D call: TRBD1 (6 bases). Germline V gene sequence: CDR1 LNHDA, CDR2 SQIVND (reference sequence). The CDR3 has 14 amino acids. Deletions cut 5 bases from V and 7 bases from J, with 12 bases between. This CDR3 reads CASSAQGRNSPLHF. CDR3 bases: TGTGCCAGTAGTGCACAGGGTAGGAATTCACCCCTCCACTTT.

V gene TRBV25-1 combines with J gene TRBJ2-1; TRBD2 matches 8 bases. With V trimmed by 4 bases and J by 7 bases, 6 bases remained unmatched. Germline CDR1 MGHDK, CDR2 SYGVNS. This CDR3 comprises 14 residues. CDR3 DNA sequence: TGTGCCAGCAGTGCAGCGGGAGCGGGGAATGAGCAGTTCTTC. Amino acids: CASSAAGAGNEQFF.

This chain uses TRBV28 with TRBJ2-5, with TRBD2 matching 7 bases. The V gene's germline CDR1 is MDHEN and CDR2 SYDVKM. V lost 3 bases, J lost 9 bases, and 4 bases stayed unmatched. The CDR3 consists of 12 residues. The CDR3 sequence: CASSLVGGAQYF. CDR3 in DNA: TGTGCCAGCAGTTTGGTGGGGGGGGCCCAGTACTTC.

The rearrangement links TRBV18 to TRBJ2-7; 9 bases match TRBD1. There are 13 residues in the CDR3. V shed 9 bases, J shed 5 bases, and the junction held 8 bases outside the gene matches. Germline CDR1 is KGHSH and CDR2 is LQKENI. The CDR3 sequence: CASTRTGEDEQYF. The CDR3 coding sequence is TGTGCCAGTACACGGACAGGGGAAGACGAGCAGTACTTC.

The gene calls are TRBV6-2 or TRBV6-3 and TRBJ1-2, with unresolved D. V was clipped by 2 bases and J by 6 bases, with 10 bases between them. The CDR3 length is 13 residues. Germline values: CDR1 MNHEY, CDR2 SVGEGT. Here the CDR3 reads CASSYPLRDGYTF. CDR3 in DNA: TGTGCCAGCAGTTACCCCCTGCGGGATGGCTACACCTTC.

The chain is built from TRBV28 and TRBJ2-7, with 8 bases fitting TRBD2. The CDR3 has 12 residues. Trimming cost V 4 bases and J 7 bases; bases outside gene matches: 3. Germline V gene data show CDR1 as MDHEN and CDR2 as SYDVKM. The CDR3 loop reads CASSSGGNEQYF. In nucleotides, the CDR3 is TGTGCCAGCAGTTCGGGAGGGAATGAGCAGTACTTC.

The chain recombines TRBV2 with TRBJ2-7; D may be TRBD2 (7 bases). CDR1 SNHLY and CDR2 FYNNEI come from the germline V gene. Deletions cut 6 bases from V and 2 bases from J, with 8 bases between. The CDR3 has 12 amino acids. CDR3 amino acids: CASRGGPYEQYF. CDR3 in DNA: TGTGCCAGCAGGGGGGGGCCCTACGAGCAGTACTTC.

The chain couples TRBV5-6 to TRBJ2-7; 7 bases are shared with TRBD1. Germline V gene lookup returns CDR1 SGHDT and CDR2 YYEEEE. Trimming cost V 3 bases and J 7 bases; bases outside gene matches: 7. CDR3 size: 13 residues. CDR3 coding DNA: TGTGCCAGCAGCTCTGGACAGGTGGGGGAGCAGTACTTC. Protein product: CASSSGQVGEQYF.

The gene calls are TRBV11-2 and TRBJ1-4, with D perhaps matching TRBD1 (5 bases). Germline CDR1 reads SGHAT; CDR2 reads FQNNGV. V lost 5 bases, J lost 8 bases, and 15 bases lay in between. The CDR3 sequence is 14 residues long. CDR3 DNA sequence: TGTGCCAGCAGCGCAGGGTTAGTAAGGGAAAAACTGTTTTTT. Its protein is CASSAGLVREKLFF.

This chain uses TRBV7-3 with TRBJ1-2; a possible D gene is TRBD1 (5 bases). The length of the CDR3 is 18 residues. Germline lookup yields CDR1 SGHTA and CDR2 FQGTGA. Trimming removed 4 bases from V and 7 bases from J, with 28 bases in between. CDR3 nucleotide sequence: TGTGCCAGCAGCTCCTCCGGGGGAAGGGACGGATCTTTCCGTGGCTACACCTTC. Residues: CASSSSGGRDGSFRGYTF.